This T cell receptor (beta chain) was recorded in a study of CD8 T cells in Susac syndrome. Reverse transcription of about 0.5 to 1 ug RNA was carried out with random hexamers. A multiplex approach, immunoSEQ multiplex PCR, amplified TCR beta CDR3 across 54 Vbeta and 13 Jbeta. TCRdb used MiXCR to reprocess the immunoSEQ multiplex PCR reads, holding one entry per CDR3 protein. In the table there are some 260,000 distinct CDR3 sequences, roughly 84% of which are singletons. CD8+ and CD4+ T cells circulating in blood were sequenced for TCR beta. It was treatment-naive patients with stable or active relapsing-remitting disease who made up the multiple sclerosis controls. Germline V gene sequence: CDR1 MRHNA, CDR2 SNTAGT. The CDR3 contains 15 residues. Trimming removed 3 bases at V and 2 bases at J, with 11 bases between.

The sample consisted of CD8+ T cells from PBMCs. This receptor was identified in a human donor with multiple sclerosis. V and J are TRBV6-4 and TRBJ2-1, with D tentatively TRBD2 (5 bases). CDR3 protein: CASSERASAYNEQFF. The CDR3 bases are TGTGCCAGCAGTGAGAGGGCCTCTGCCTACAATGAGCAGTTCTTC.